This is a list of T cell receptor beta chains from one sample in a study of memory CD4+ T cells and cytomegalovirus serostatus. The repertoire was sequenced with immunoSEQ multiplex PCR; TCRdb's copy has only in-frame clones and lacks some. Among some 52,000 clones listed, 65% to 85% were seen once. The sequencing input was memory CD4+ T cells from blood. The receptors originated from an adult in good health and CMV-seropositive. Each CDR3 is given with its conserved first and last residue. Each record gives: J gene, D gene, V gene, clone size, CDR3 DNA, CDR3 protein. D genes are given only for firm matches. Rows may omit the clone size; those that give it use once, few, many or a size class.

J gene: TRBJ2-7; D gene: NA; V gene: TRBV27; clone size: NA; CDR3 DNA: TGTGCCAGCACTAAAAGGGGGTTACGAGGCTACGAGCAGTACTTC; CDR3 protein: CASTKRGLRGYEQYF
J gene: TRBJ2-7; D gene: TRBD2; V gene: TRBV15; clone size: NA; CDR3 DNA: TGTGCCACCAGCGGCGGGGGTCTCGACAACGAGCAGTACTTC; CDR3 protein: CATSGGGLDNEQYF
J gene: TRBJ2-7; D gene: NA; V gene: TRBV28; clone size: NA; CDR3 DNA: TGTGCCAGCAGTTTTGGGTCAGCCAAGTACGAGCAGTACTTC; CDR3 protein: CASSFGSAKYEQYF
J gene: TRBJ1-2; D gene: TRBD1; V gene: TRBV4-3; clone size: few; CDR3 DNA: TGCGCCAGCAGCCAATTAGGACAGGAACATGGCTACACCTTC; CDR3 protein: CASSQLGQEHGYTF
J gene: TRBJ2-6; D gene: NA; V gene: TRBV6-1; clone size: NA; CDR3 DNA: TGTGCCAGCCACCAAGGAGCCAACGTCCTGACTTTC; CDR3 protein: CASHQGANVLTF
J gene: TRBJ1-2; D gene: TRBD1; V gene: TRBV4-2; clone size: NA; CDR3 DNA: TGTGCCAGCAGCCAACCGACAGGGAGGGATGGCTACACCTTC; CDR3 protein: CASSQPTGRDGYTF
J gene: TRBJ1-4; D gene: NA; V gene: TRBV5-1; clone size: NA; CDR3 DNA: TGCGCCAGCAGGAGGGCGGGGGCCATAAGTGAAAAACTGTTTTTT; CDR3 protein: CASRRAGAISEKLFF
J gene: TRBJ2-1; D gene: NA; V gene: TRBV6-6; clone size: NA; CDR3 DNA: TGTGCCGCAAAGGGTAGCGAGCACAATGAGCAGTTCTTC; CDR3 protein: CAAKGSEHNEQFF
J gene: TRBJ1-4; D gene: NA; V gene: TRBV4-3; clone size: NA; CDR3 DNA: TGCGCCAGCAGCCAAGATCGTGGGGGGGAAGGGGAAAAACTGTTTTTT; CDR3 protein: CASSQDRGGEGEKLFF
J gene: TRBJ2-6; D gene: NA; V gene: TRBV5-4; clone size: once; CDR3 DNA: TGTGCCAGCAGCTTTATGGGGTCGAACTCTGGGGCCAACGTCCTGACTTTC; CDR3 protein: CASSFMGSNSGANVLTF
J gene: TRBJ2-7; D gene: NA; V gene: TRBV18; clone size: NA; CDR3 DNA: TGTGCCAGCTCACTTGGGGCTCACTACGAGCAGTACTTC; CDR3 protein: CASSLGAHYEQYF
J gene: TRBJ2-5; D gene: TRBD1; V gene: TRBV28; clone size: NA; CDR3 DNA: TGTGCCAGCAGTATGCGGGACAGGGAAGAGACCCAGTACTTC; CDR3 protein: CASSMRDREETQYF
J gene: TRBJ1-2; D gene: TRBD1; V gene: TRBV6-5; clone size: NA; CDR3 DNA: TGTGCCAGCAAACAGGGGGCCGGGGGCTACACCTTC; CDR3 protein: CASKQGAGGYTF
J gene: TRBJ2-3; D gene: NA; V gene: TRBV11-2; clone size: NA; CDR3 DNA: TGTGCCAGCAGCTTAGATCGTGGTAGTTCAAGGCCCACAGATACGCAGTATTTT; CDR3 protein: CASSLDRGSSRPTDTQYF
J gene: TRBJ2-7; D gene: NA; V gene: TRBV11-2; clone size: NA; CDR3 DNA: TGTGCCAGCAGCTTGGGAGGTCGGAGGGGCGAGCAGTACTTC; CDR3 protein: CASSLGGRRGEQYF
J gene: TRBJ1-5; D gene: NA; V gene: TRBV28; clone size: NA; CDR3 DNA: TGTGCCAGCAGTCCCCTGAGGGGGGGAGGTCAGCCCCAGCATTTT; CDR3 protein: CASSPLRGGGQPQHF
J gene: TRBJ2-5; D gene: NA; V gene: TRBV14; clone size: NA; CDR3 DNA: TGTGCCAGCAGCCAAGCCCTCCAAGAGACCCAGTACTTC; CDR3 protein: CASSQALQETQYF
J gene: TRBJ2-6; D gene: NA; V gene: TRBV5-1; clone size: once; CDR3 DNA: TGCGCCAGCAGCTTGCGACCCTCTGGGGCCAACGTCCTGACTTTC; CDR3 protein: CASSLRPSGANVLTF
J gene: TRBJ2-2; D gene: TRBD2; V gene: TRBV4-2; clone size: NA; CDR3 DNA: TGTGCCAGCAGCCGGCGACTAGCGGGAGGGTCCGGGGAGCTGTTTTTT; CDR3 protein: CASSRRLAGGSGELFF
J gene: TRBJ1-1; D gene: NA; V gene: TRBV5-8; clone size: NA; CDR3 DNA: TGTGCCAGCAGCTTGCGGGAGACTGAAGCTTTCTTT; CDR3 protein: CASSLRETEAFF
J gene: TRBJ2-7; D gene: TRBD2; V gene: TRBV25-1; clone size: NA; CDR3 DNA: TGTGCCAGCAGGGCTAGCGGGGGGCGGGGGTACGAGCAGTACTTC; CDR3 protein: CASRASGGRGYEQYF
J gene: TRBJ1-2; D gene: NA; V gene: TRBV5-4; clone size: NA; CDR3 DNA: TGTGCCAGCAGCTTGGCCGGGACAAGAAGTGGCTACACCTTC; CDR3 protein: CASSLAGTRSGYTF
J gene: TRBJ2-3; D gene: NA; V gene: TRBV19; clone size: NA; CDR3 DNA: TGTGCCAGTCGCCGTGGTAGCGGTAGCACAGATACGCAGTATTTT; CDR3 protein: CASRRGSGSTDTQYF
J gene: TRBJ1-4; D gene: NA; V gene: TRBV6-1; clone size: NA; CDR3 DNA: TGTGCCAGCAGTGAAGCGGGCGGGGGGCGCAGTGAAAAACTGTTTTTT; CDR3 protein: CASSEAGGGRSEKLFF
J gene: TRBJ2-7; D gene: TRBD2; V gene: TRBV2; clone size: once; CDR3 DNA: TGTGCCAGCAGTGAATTGGGGTTAGCGGGGTCCTACGAGCAGTACTTC; CDR3 protein: CASSELGLAGSYEQYF
J gene: TRBJ2-5; D gene: TRBD1; V gene: TRBV6-1; clone size: NA; CDR3 DNA: TGTGCCAGCAGACCAGACAGGGGACGCGGGGAGACCCAGTACTTC; CDR3 protein: CASRPDRGRGETQYF
J gene: TRBJ2-7; D gene: NA; V gene: TRBV7-2; clone size: NA; CDR3 DNA: TGTGCCAGCAGCTTAATCTTCTCGGACTACGAGCAGTACTTC; CDR3 protein: CASSLIFSDYEQYF
J gene: TRBJ1-5; D gene: NA; V gene: TRBV30; clone size: NA; CDR3 DNA: TGTGCCTGGAGTGATACAGCCGCATATAGCAATCAGCCCCAGCATTTT; CDR3 protein: CAWSDTAAYSNQPQHF
J gene: TRBJ2-7; D gene: TRBD1; V gene: TRBV4-3; clone size: NA; CDR3 DNA: TGCGCCAGCAGCCACACCGGGACAGGGAATTCCGAGCAGTACTTC; CDR3 protein: CASSHTGTGNSEQYF
J gene: TRBJ2-5; D gene: NA; V gene: TRBV11-1; clone size: NA; CDR3 DNA: TGTGCCAGCAGCTTCGCAACCACCCAAGAGACCCAGTACTTC; CDR3 protein: CASSFATTQETQYF
J gene: TRBJ2-3; D gene: TRBD2; V gene: TRBV7-9; clone size: NA; CDR3 DNA: TGTGCCAGCAGCCCCGGACTAGCGGGTGCAGATACGCAGTATTTT; CDR3 protein: CASSPGLAGADTQYF
J gene: TRBJ1-1; D gene: NA; V gene: TRBV28; clone size: NA; CDR3 DNA: TGTGCCAGCAGTTCCCGGGTAGCTGAAGCTTTCTTT; CDR3 protein: CASSSRVAEAFF
J gene: TRBJ2-3; D gene: TRBD2; V gene: TRBV18; clone size: NA; CDR3 DNA: TGTGCCAGCTCACGCGGACTAGCGGAAGGAGGGTTAGATACGCAGTATTTT; CDR3 protein: CASSRGLAEGGLDTQYF
J gene: TRBJ2-5; D gene: TRBD2; V gene: TRBV6-1; clone size: once; CDR3 DNA: TGTGCCAGCAGTGAACGACGGGGGGGTTACTCACAAGAGACCCAGTACTTC; CDR3 protein: CASSERRGGYSQETQYF
J gene: TRBJ2-1; D gene: TRBD1; V gene: TRBV18; clone size: NA; CDR3 DNA: TGTGCCAGCTCTCCGGGACAGGGCGATGAGCAGTTCTTC; CDR3 protein: CASSPGQGDEQFF
J gene: TRBJ2-7; D gene: TRBD1; V gene: TRBV5-1; clone size: NA; CDR3 DNA: TGCGCCAGCAGCTCCGGGGACAGCTCCCACGAGCAGTACTTC; CDR3 protein: CASSSGDSSHEQYF
J gene: TRBJ2-1; D gene: NA; V gene: TRBV11-3; clone size: NA; CDR3 DNA: TGTGCCAGCAGCTCTTTGGGGTACAATGAGCAGTTCTTC; CDR3 protein: CASSSLGYNEQFF
J gene: TRBJ1-1; D gene: TRBD1; V gene: TRBV27; clone size: NA; CDR3 DNA: TGTGCCAGCAGAAGACAGGGGGCGAGTAAGAACACTGAAGCTTTCTTT; CDR3 protein: CASRRQGASKNTEAFF